Listed below are T cell receptor beta chains from one sample, sequenced in a study of patients and donors after allogeneic stem cell transplantation. MiXCR, applied by TCRdb to the RT-PCR reads, yields one record per CDR3 protein. Among 400,000 to 500,000 distinct CDR3 sequences listed, around 16% were seen once. The sample consisted of blood, either unsorted or a sorted T cell fraction (not recorded which). These TCRs come from a human donor who was either an allogeneic HSCT recipient or a stem cell or donor lymphocyte infusion donor (not recorded which). It is not recorded whose cells these are; they may come from a transplant donor. CDR3s include the opening cysteine and the closing phenylalanine or tryptophan. The D gene is left open where the match is weak. A clone size is listed for some rows: how often the clone was seen (once, few, many), or a class if it is expanded.

v_gene	j_gene	abundance	d_gene	CDR3nt	CDR3aa
TRBV7-3	TRBJ2-1	-	-	TGTGCCAGCAGCTTAACGGGAGAGTGGGGGTCCGGGGACAATGAGCAGTTCTTC	CASSLTGEWGSGDNEQFF
TRBV3-1	TRBJ1-1	-	-	TGTGCCAGCGCCCCAAAGGCCCCCCAGAGGACAGTGAACACTGAAGCTTTCTTT	CASAPKAPQRTVNTEAFF
TRBV18	TRBJ1-6	once	-	TGTGCCAGCTCACAGGACGGCCCCCGTTCACCCCTCCACTTT	CASSQDGPRSPLHF
TRBV7-2	TRBJ2-7	-	-	TGTGCCAGCAGCTTAGGTCCCCAGGGGCGGGCAGTAAACGAGCAGTACTTC	CASSLGPQGRAVNEQYF
TRBV12-3/TRBV12-4	TRBJ2-7	few	-	TGTGCCAGCAGTTTGGGGCCAAGGTCCTACGAGCAGTACTTC	CASSLGPRSYEQYF
TRBV20-1	TRBJ2-7	few	TRBD1	TGCAGTGCTAAAACCGGGACAGGGAACTACGAGCAGTACTTC	CSAKTGTGNYEQYF
TRBV6-2/TRBV6-3	TRBJ2-5	-	-	TGTGCCAGCAGGACCCAAGAGACCCAGTACTTC	CASRTQETQYF
TRBV27	TRBJ2-7	few	TRBD1	TGTGCCAGCAGTTTATCCCGTAGGACAGGGGCACCCTACGAGCAGTACTTC	CASSLSRRTGAPYEQYF
TRBV5-1	TRBJ1-5	many	-	TGTGCCAGCAGTTTGGGCCTTAATCAGCCCCAGCATTTT	CASSLGLNQPQHF
TRBV20-1	TRBJ2-1	-	-	TGCAGTGCTAGAGATATAGGGAATGAGCAGTTCTTC	CSARDIGNEQFF
TRBV2	TRBJ1-3	-	-	TGTGCCAGCAGAGCACTAAGGAGGGAGGGAAACACCATATATTTT	CASRALRREGNTIYF
TRBV12-3/TRBV12-4	TRBJ2-5	-	-	TGTGCCAGCAGTTTAGGAAACAGGGTGGGTGAGACCCAGTACTTC	CASSLGNRVGETQYF
TRBV5-4	TRBJ2-1	-	-	TGTGCCAGCAGCTTGTCTATGGGCTCGGAGCAGTTCTTC	CASSLSMGSEQFF
TRBV20-1	TRBJ2-5	few	-	TGCAGTGCTAGCCCCCGGCTGGCAGACTTAGAGACCCAGTACTTC	CSASPRLADLETQYF
TRBV3-1	TRBJ2-5	few	-	TGTGCCAGCAGCGCCCCCGGAGGGTGGGCCGAGACCCAGTACTTC	CASSAPGGWAETQYF
TRBV20-1	TRBJ2-3	many	TRBD1	TGCAGTGCTACCAGGGGGCCTTCAACAGATACGCAGTATTTT	CSATRGPSTDTQYF
TRBV2	TRBJ1-2	-	-	TGTGCCAGCAGTGTATCTGGGGCTACCACCTATGGCTACACCTTC	CASSVSGATTYGYTF
TRBV5-1	TRBJ2-2	few	TRBD2	TGCGCCAGCCGACTAGCCACGAACACCGGGGAGCTGTTTTTT	CASRLATNTGELFF
TRBV9	TRBJ2-7	-	-	TGTGCCAGCAGCCCCAGGGGTCCTCCGGGTGGCGAGCAGTACTTC	CASSPRGPPGGEQYF
TRBV7-3	TRBJ1-2	-	-	TGTGCCAGCAGCCCTTACCCGAGAAGGGGAAACTATGGCTACACCTTC	CASSPYPRRGNYGYTF
TRBV7-2	TRBJ2-5	-	TRBD2	TGTGCCAGCAGCCCCGGGACTAAAGGAAGACAAGAGACCCAGTACTTC	CASSPGTKGRQETQYF
TRBV20-1	TRBJ1-2	few	TRBD1	TGCAGTGCTAGAGAGTTGGCAGGGGGATCTTACTATGGCTACACCTTC	CSARELAGGSYYGYTF
TRBV7-8	TRBJ1-1	-	-	TGTGCCAGCAGCAAGCTACAGGGATTCACTGAAGCTTTCTTT	CASSKLQGFTEAFF
TRBV27	TRBJ2-7	-	TRBD1	TGTGCCAGCAGACGGACAGGGGGGGGTTACGAGCAGTACTTC	CASRRTGGGYEQYF
TRBV11-2	TRBJ2-3	-	-	TGTGCCAGCAGCTTAGATGGGCGGGTACCAGATACGCAGTATTTT	CASSLDGRVPDTQYF
TRBV7-9	TRBJ2-3	many	-	TGTGCCAGCAGCCTTGGGGCCCATACGCAGTATTTT	CASSLGAHTQYF
TRBV4-3	TRBJ1-2	few	-	TGCGCCAGCAGCCAAGAGGGGGACCCTAACTATGGCTACACCTTC	CASSQEGDPNYGYTF
TRBV7-9	TRBJ2-3	-	-	TGTGCCAGCATGCGGCTAACTAGCACAGATACGCAGTATTTT	CASMRLTSTDTQYF
TRBV5-1	TRBJ2-1	-	TRBD1	TGCGCCAGCAGCATGGACAGGGGGCAAGAGCAGTTCTTC	CASSMDRGQEQFF
TRBV6-1	TRBJ1-5	-	TRBD1	TGTGCCAGCAGTACCAAAAGGACAGGGGCCAATAATCAGCCCCAGCATTTT	CASSTKRTGANNQPQHF
TRBV27	TRBJ2-7	-	TRBD2	TGTGCCAGCAGTTTAAAGCGGGGGGGCACTTACGAGCAGTACTTC	CASSLKRGGTYEQYF
TRBV12-3/TRBV12-4	TRBJ2-1	many	TRBD1	TGTGCCAGCACCAGGGGACAGGGTAACTACAATGAGCAGTTCTTC	CASTRGQGNYNEQFF
TRBV20-1	TRBJ1-4	few	-	TGCAGTGCTAGAGATCGGTGGCGAGCTAATGAAAAACTGTTTTTT	CSARDRWRANEKLFF
TRBV25-1	TRBJ2-3	-	-	TGTGCCAGCAGTGAAGGTCACGGGGGTCTAGCTTACACAGATACGCAGTATTTT	CASSEGHGGLAYTDTQYF
TRBV12-3/TRBV12-4	TRBJ2-3	-	-	TGTGCCAGCAGTCCGGGCCCTAGCGAGGATACGCAGTATTTT	CASSPGPSEDTQYF
TRBV5-1	TRBJ1-4	-	-	TGCGCCAGCAGCTTACAGCCTCGGGATGAAAAACTGTTTTTT	CASSLQPRDEKLFF
TRBV10-3	TRBJ1-6	many	-	TGTGCCATCAGCGCAGAAGGTAGCAGTGGTAATTCACCCCTCCACTTT	CAISAEGSSGNSPLHF
TRBV7-7	TRBJ2-7	-	TRBD2	TGTGCCAGCAGCTTAAAGGCGGGAGAAGCGTACGAGCAGTACTTC	CASSLKAGEAYEQYF
TRBV20-1	TRBJ2-5	few	-	TGCAGTGTCCCGAAGGGGAGTTTCGGAGAGACCCAGTACTTC	CSVPKGSFGETQYF
TRBV10-2	TRBJ2-1	few	TRBD2	TGCGCCAGCTGTAAGTGGACTAGCGGGAGGTGCAATGAGCAGTTCTTC	CASCKWTSGRCNEQFF
TRBV25-1	TRBJ1-2	many	-	TGTGCCAGCAGTCTTGACCACTATGGCTACACCTTC	CASSLDHYGYTF
TRBV24-1	TRBJ2-1	few	TRBD2	TGTGCCACCAGTGAGGCTAGCGGGAGGGTAAGTTACAATGAGCAGTTCTTC	CATSEASGRVSYNEQFF
TRBV6-5	TRBJ1-5	many	TRBD1	TGTGCCAGCAGTTACGGGACAGGGATGGGCAATCAGCCCCAGCATTTT	CASSYGTGMGNQPQHF
TRBV11-2	TRBJ2-5	few	TRBD2	TGTGCCAGCAGCTTAGACCTGACTAGCGGGGGGCCGATAGGGACCCAGTACTTC	CASSLDLTSGGPIGTQYF
TRBV18	TRBJ1-2	-	-	TGTGCCAGCTCTTTGGGGCGCGACGGTGGCTACACCTTC	CASSLGRDGGYTF
TRBV12-3/TRBV12-4	TRBJ2-1	many	-	TGTGCCAGCACCCCCGGGGTCGACAATGAGCAGTTCTTC	CASTPGVDNEQFF
TRBV5-1	TRBJ2-2	many	TRBD2	TGCGCCAGCAGCTTCGTGCTAGCGGGAGGCACCGGGGAGCTGTTTTTT	CASSFVLAGGTGELFF
TRBV10-3	TRBJ2-3	-	-	TGTGCCATCAGTGAGCGGGGCCCCACAGATACGCAGTATTTT	CAISERGPTDTQYF